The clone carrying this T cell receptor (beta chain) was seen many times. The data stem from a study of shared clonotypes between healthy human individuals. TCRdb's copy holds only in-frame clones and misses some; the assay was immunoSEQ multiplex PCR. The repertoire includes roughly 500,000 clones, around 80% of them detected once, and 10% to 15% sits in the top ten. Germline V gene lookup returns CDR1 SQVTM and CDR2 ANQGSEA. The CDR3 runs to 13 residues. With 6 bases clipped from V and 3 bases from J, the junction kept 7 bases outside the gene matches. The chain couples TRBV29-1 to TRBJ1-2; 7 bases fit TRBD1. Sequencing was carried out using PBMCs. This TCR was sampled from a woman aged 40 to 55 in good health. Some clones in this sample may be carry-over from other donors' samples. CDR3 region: CSVQTGNHYGYTF. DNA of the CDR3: TGCAGCGTACAGACAGGGAATCACTATGGCTACACCTTC.